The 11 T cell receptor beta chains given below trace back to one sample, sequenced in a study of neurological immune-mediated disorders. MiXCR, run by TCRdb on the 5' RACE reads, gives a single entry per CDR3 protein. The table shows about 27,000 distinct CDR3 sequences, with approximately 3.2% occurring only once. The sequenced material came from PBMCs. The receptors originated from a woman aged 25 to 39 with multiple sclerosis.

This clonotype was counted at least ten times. The CDR3 is CAISFGQGNTDTQYF. CDR3 in DNA: TGTGCCATCAGTTTCGGCCAGGGGAACACAGATACGCAGTATTTT. The gene calls are TRBV10-3 and TRBJ2-3, with a tentative D call TRBD1 (6 bases). Germline V lookup: CDR1 ENHRY, CDR2 SYGVKD. The CDR3 length is 15 residues. The V end was cut by 5 bases, the J end by 2 bases, with 14 bases between.

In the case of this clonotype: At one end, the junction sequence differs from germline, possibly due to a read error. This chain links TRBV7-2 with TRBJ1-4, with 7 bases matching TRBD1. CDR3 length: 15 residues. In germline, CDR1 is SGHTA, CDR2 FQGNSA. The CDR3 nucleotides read TGTGCCAGCAGCTTAAGGGGACAGCATAATGAAAAACTGCTTTTT. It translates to CASSLRGQHNEKLLF.

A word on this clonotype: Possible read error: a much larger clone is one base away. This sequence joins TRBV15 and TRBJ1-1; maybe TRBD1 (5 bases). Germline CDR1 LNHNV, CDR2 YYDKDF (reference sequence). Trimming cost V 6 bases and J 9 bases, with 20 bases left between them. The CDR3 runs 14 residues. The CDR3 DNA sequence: TGTGCCACCAGGCCGGGAAAGGGCCGGGGGAAAGCTTTCTTT. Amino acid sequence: CATRPGKGRGKAFF.

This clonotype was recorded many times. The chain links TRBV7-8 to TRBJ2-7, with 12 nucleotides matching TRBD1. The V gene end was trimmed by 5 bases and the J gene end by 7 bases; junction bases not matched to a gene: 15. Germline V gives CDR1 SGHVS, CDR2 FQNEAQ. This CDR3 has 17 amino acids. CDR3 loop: CASSEFSGTGGLYEQYF. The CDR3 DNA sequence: TGTGCCAGCAGCGAATTCTCCGGGACAGGGGGCCTTTATGAGCAGTACTTC.

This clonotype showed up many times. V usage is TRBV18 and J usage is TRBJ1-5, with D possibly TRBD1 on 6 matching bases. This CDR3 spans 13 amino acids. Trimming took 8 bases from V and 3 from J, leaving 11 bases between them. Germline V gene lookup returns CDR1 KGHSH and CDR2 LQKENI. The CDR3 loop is CASANRVNQPQHF. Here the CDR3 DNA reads TGTGCCAGCGCTAACAGGGTCAATCAGCCCCAGCATTTT.

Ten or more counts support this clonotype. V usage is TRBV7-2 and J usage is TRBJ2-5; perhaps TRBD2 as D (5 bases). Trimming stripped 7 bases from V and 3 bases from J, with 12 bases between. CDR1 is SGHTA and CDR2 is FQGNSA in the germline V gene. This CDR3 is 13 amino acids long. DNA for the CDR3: TGTGCCAGCAACTCACAGAGGGAAGAGACCCAGTACTTC. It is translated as CASNSQREETQYF. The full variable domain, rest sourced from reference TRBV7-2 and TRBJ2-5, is GAGVSQSPSNKVTEKGKDVELRCDPISGHTALYWYRQSLGQGLEFLIYFQGNSAPDKSGLPSDRFSAERTGGSVSTLTIQRTQQEDSAVYLCASNSQREETQYFGPGTRLLVL.

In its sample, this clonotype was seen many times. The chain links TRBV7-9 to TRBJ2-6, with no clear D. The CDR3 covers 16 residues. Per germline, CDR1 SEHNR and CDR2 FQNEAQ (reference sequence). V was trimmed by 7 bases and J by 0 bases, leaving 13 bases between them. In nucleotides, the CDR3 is TGTGCCAGCAACCTCTTAGGCTACTCTGGGGCCAACGTCCTGACTTTC. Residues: CASNLLGYSGANVLTF.

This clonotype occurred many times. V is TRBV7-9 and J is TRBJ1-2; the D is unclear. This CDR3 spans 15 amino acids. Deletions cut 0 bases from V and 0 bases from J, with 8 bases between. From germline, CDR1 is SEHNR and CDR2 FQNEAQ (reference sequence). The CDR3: CASSLATVTNYGYTF. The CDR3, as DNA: TGTGCCAGCAGCTTAGCAACAGTTACTAACTATGGCTACACCTTC.

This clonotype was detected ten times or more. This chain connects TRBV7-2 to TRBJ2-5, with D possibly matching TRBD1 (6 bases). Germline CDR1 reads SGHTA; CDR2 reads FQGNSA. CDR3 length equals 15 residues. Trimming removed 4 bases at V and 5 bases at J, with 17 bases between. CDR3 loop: CASSSPGQRGETQYF. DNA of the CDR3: TGTGCCAGCAGCTCCCCCGGACAGAGAGGGGAGACCCAGTACTTC.

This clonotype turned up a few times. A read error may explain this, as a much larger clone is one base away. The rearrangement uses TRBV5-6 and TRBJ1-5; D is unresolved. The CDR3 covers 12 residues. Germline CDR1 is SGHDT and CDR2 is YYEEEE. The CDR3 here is CASSLDGQPHHF. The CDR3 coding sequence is TGTGCCAGCAGCTTGGATGGTCAGCCCCATCATTTT.

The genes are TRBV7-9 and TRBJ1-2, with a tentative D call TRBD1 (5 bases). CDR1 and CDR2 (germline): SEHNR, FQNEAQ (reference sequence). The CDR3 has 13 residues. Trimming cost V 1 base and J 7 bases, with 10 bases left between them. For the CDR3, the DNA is TGTGCCAGCAGCTTAGGTCAGGGACCTGGCTACACCTTC. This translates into CASSLGQGPGYTF.